A selection of T cell receptor beta chains follows, all from one sample in a study of shared clonotypes between healthy human individuals. The assay was immunoSEQ multiplex PCR, and TCRdb's table has in-frame clones only and misses some. The sample lists about a million clones; 65% to 75% were seen once. Sequencing was done on a sample of memory CD4+ T cells sorted from blood. These receptors were collected from a young man in good health. The CDR3 runs from the conserved cysteine through the conserved F or W. A D gene is named only where the DNA matches it firmly. Not every row has a clone size; where given, it reads once, few, many or a size class.

size	V	J	D	CDR3	DNA
.	TRBV11-2	TRBJ2-2	.	CASSPTGHRGGTGELFF	TGTGCCAGCAGCCCAACGGGTCACAGGGGAGGGACCGGGGAGCTGTTTTTT
many	TRBV28	TRBJ1-1	.	CASSYRAYTEAFF	TGTGCCAGCAGTTACAGGGCTTACACTGAAGCTTTCTTT
few	TRBV7-2	TRBJ2-6	.	CAGRGSSGANVLTF	TGTGCCGGACGCGGCTCCTCTGGGGCCAACGTCCTGACTTTC
.	TRBV4-2	TRBJ1-5	.	CASSQDGGVNQPQHF	TGTGCCAGCAGCCAAGACGGGGGGGTCAATCAGCCCCAGCATTTT
.	TRBV30	TRBJ1-1	.	CARSRGDGLINTEAFF	TGTGCCAGAAGTCGCGGGGACGGACTTATCAACACTGAAGCTTTCTTT
.	TRBV30	TRBJ1-1	.	CAGVGGAEAFF	TGTGCGGGAGTCGGGGGAGCTGAAGCTTTCTTT
.	TRBV19	TRBJ1-5	.	CASSIDWGADQPQHF	TGTGCCAGTAGTATAGATTGGGGGGCAGACCAGCCCCAGCATTTT
once	TRBV30	TRBJ2-1	.	CAWERERDSEQFF	TGTGCCTGGGAACGGGAGAGAGACAGTGAGCAGTTCTTC
once	TRBV28	TRBJ2-1	.	CASKMGNEQFF	TGTGCCAGCAAGATGGGGAATGAGCAGTTCTTC
.	TRBV5-1	TRBJ2-7	.	CASSPQGSHYEQYF	TGCGCCAGCAGCCCCCAGGGGTCCCACTACGAGCAGTACTTC
.	TRBV5-5	TRBJ2-7	.	CASSLFQGSYEQYF	TGTGCCAGCAGCTTGTTTCAGGGGTCCTACGAGCAGTACTTC
.	TRBV5-1	TRBJ2-2	TRBD1	CASSFLTGSGELFF	TGCGCCAGCAGCTTCTTGACAGGGTCCGGGGAGCTGTTTTTT
.	TRBV7-9	TRBJ1-5	.	CASSLAAGGNQPQHF	TGTGCCAGTAGCTTAGCAGCCGGGGGGAATCAGCCCCAGCATTTT
.	TRBV5-6	TRBJ2-7	.	CASSRGLDPYEQYF	TGTGCCAGCAGCCGGGGCCTCGACCCCTACGAGCAGTACTTC
.	TRBV7-6	TRBJ2-2	TRBD1	CASSLAKQGAWTGELFF	TGTGCCAGCAGCTTAGCGAAACAGGGGGCTTGGACCGGGGAGCTGTTTTTT
.	TRBV6-5	TRBJ2-3	.	CASSYSGHNTDTQYF	TGTGCCAGCAGTTACTCGGGTCACAACACAGATACGCAGTATTTT
.	TRBV7-2	TRBJ2-7	TRBD2	CASSVAGGAYEQYF	TGTGCCAGCAGCGTAGCGGGGGGGGCCTACGAGCAGTACTTC
.	TRBV6-5	TRBJ1-1	TRBD1	CASRDRVTEAFF	TGTGCCAGCAGGGACAGGGTTACTGAAGCTTTCTTT
.	TRBV4-3	TRBJ2-5	.	CASSLNLGQGDQYF	TGCGCCAGCAGCCTTAATTTAGGGCAGGGTGACCAGTACTTC
.	TRBV18	TRBJ2-2	.	CASSPGQYAGELFF	TGTGCCAGCTCACCGGGCCAGTACGCCGGGGAGCTGTTTTTT
.	TRBV6-5	TRBJ2-2	TRBD1	CASRRGQGRTGELFF	TGTGCCAGCAGACGCGGACAGGGTCGAACCGGGGAGCTGTTTTTT
.	TRBV7-8	TRBJ2-3	.	CASSLAVLRTTDTQYF	TGTGCCAGCAGCTTAGCAGTTCTGAGGACCACAGATACGCAGTATTTT